This TCR beta chain was sequenced in a study of CD8 T cells in ankylosing spondylitis. V dropped 2 bases and J dropped 1; count of bases not matched to a gene: 7. Germline CDR1 and CDR2: SNHLY and FYNNEI. This CDR3 has 18 amino acids. Of note for this clonotype: The antigen is not known.

General study points: As for the disease-linked clones, they showed a CD8+ phenotype and occurred at relatively low frequencies in peripheral blood.

TCRdb reprocessed the 5' RACE reads with MiXCR, giving one entry per CDR3 protein. The sample contains 350,000 to 450,000 distinct CDR3 sequences, approximately 20% of which appear only once. The sequence was obtained from a male donor with ankylosing spondylitis or in good health (not recorded which). The chain carries TRBV2 and TRBJ2-1; 11 bases align to TRBD2. Specimen: blood, either unsorted or a sorted T cell fraction (not recorded which). The CDR3, as DNA: TGTGCCAGCAGTGAACTAGCGGGGGGCTGGGGGTCCTACAATGAGCAGTTCTTC. The encoded protein is CASSELAGGWGSYNEQFF.